This T cell receptor (beta chain) comes out of a study of blood T cell repertoires in COVID-19. About the research overall: Samples representing acute and convalescent COVID-19 were sourced from the United States, Italy and Spain.

Looked up from germline, CDR1 is LNHDA and CDR2 is SQIVND (reference sequence). CDR3 length: 13 amino acids. V dropped 7 bases and J dropped 4 bases, with 13 bases sitting between them. The table lists this clone with many counts. Per the original data handling: Nucleated cell number was recorded as an estimate derived from reference gene primer amplification. Assay used: immunoSEQ multiplex PCR; TCRdb lists only in-frame clones, some missing. Clonal size and the V and J genes are those of that table, whereas D and trimming came from the DNA. Of 90,000 to 120,000 clones in the sample, approximately 90% were seen once.

The sample was peripheral blood. This clonotype was sampled from a man aged 50 to 59 with active or convalescent COVID-19. V is TRBV19 and J is TRBJ1-2, with D maybe TRBD1 (6 bases). CDR3 sequence reads: CASNPGQTYGYTF. The CDR3 region has the DNA TGTGCCAGTAACCCAGGACAGACCTATGGCTACACCTTC.